The 30 T cell receptor beta chains below come from one sample, sequenced in a study of control samples from healthy donors and cancer patients (dated by TCRdb to the early 2020s). Libraries came from the immunoSEQ multiplex PCR assay. In its TCRdb copy, this immuneACCESS table keeps in-frame sequences only and misses some clones. Where compared with another copy, unresolved V genes explain less than half of these, and the others have no known cause. The sample has about 63,000 clones on record, 70% to 90% of them singletons. The top ten constitute about 5% of the sample. Sequenced material: blood. These receptors were collected from a man aged 40-49 years in good health.

The chain recombines TRBV25-1 with TRBJ2-7; no definite D call. Between the trimmed V and J ends, which lost 4 bases and 4 bases, there was a span of 5 bases. Germline V gene data show CDR1 as MGHDK and CDR2 as SYGVNS. The CDR3 spans 11 residues. In DNA, the CDR3 is TGTGCCAGCAGTGCGTATTACGAGCAGTACTTC. As protein: CASSAYYEQYF.

This chain uses TRBV5-4 with TRBJ1-6; 7 bases match TRBD1. The CDR3 contains 13 residues. CDR1 is SGHNT and CDR2 is YYREEE in the germline V gene (reference sequence). J lost 10 bases, V lost 7 bases, and 8 bases had no gene match. CDR3 DNA: TGTGCCAGCCGGACAGGCGGGGGGTCACCCCTCCACTTT. Its protein is CASRTGGGSPLHF.

This sequence joins TRBV28 and TRBJ2-2, with TRBD2 identical over 14 bases. This CDR3 region has 19 residues. The V gene end was trimmed by 5 bases and the J gene end by 5 bases; junction bases not matched to a gene: 13. The germline V gene encodes CDR1 MDHEN and CDR2 SYDVKM. CDR3 nucleotides: TGTGCCAGCAGTAGCTTGGGACTAGCGGGAGTACGGCGAACCGGGGAGCTGTTTTTT. Encoded protein: CASSSLGLAGVRRTGELFF.

This clone was seen a handful of times. The chain employs TRBV27 and TRBJ2-7, with TRBD1 matching 7 bases. The V gene end was trimmed by 6 bases and the J gene end by 2 bases; junction bases not matched to a gene: 10. The CDR3 consists of 15 residues. Germline V CDR1 and CDR2: MNHEY, SMNVEV (reference sequence). CDR3 region: CASRERQGRTYEQYF. Written as DNA, the CDR3 is TGTGCCAGCAGAGAACGACAGGGTAGGACCTACGAGCAGTACTTC.

The V and J genes are TRBV6-2 or TRBV6-3 and TRBJ1-1; possible D gene TRBD1, 6 bases. The germline V and J ends were trimmed by 5 bases and 7 bases, with 11 bases remaining between them. The CDR3 contains 12 residues. Looked up from germline, CDR1 is MNHEY and CDR2 is SVGEGT. CDR3 protein: CASSTGGSEAFF. The CDR3 bases are TGTGCCAGCAGTACGGGGGGCAGTGAAGCTTTCTTT.

The rearrangement uses TRBV5-1 and TRBJ2-1, with D uncertain. The CDR3 contains 13 residues. V was trimmed by 1 base and J by 5 bases, leaving 7 bases between them. The germline V gene encodes CDR1 SGHRS and CDR2 YFSETQ. As DNA, the CDR3 is TGCGCCAGCAGCTTGATAGGGAACAATGAGCAGTTCTTC. Its protein is CASSLIGNNEQFF. Using reference TRBV5-1 and TRBJ2-1 for the parts outside the CDR3, the full variable domain is KAGVTQTPRYLIKTRGQQVTLSCSPISGHRSVSWYQQTPGQGLQFLFEYFSETQRNKGNFPGRFSGRQFSNSRSEMNVSTLELGDSALYLCASSLIGNNEQFFGPGTRLTVL.

A few counts support this clone. The chain carries TRBV27 and TRBJ1-2; TRBD1 agrees at 10 bases. Germline V lookup: CDR1 MNHEY, CDR2 SMNVEV (reference sequence). Losses at the gene ends were 5 bases for V and 4 bases for J; bases not matched to a gene: 10. The CDR3 covers 16 residues. The CDR3 is CASSPRQGAGPYGYTF. CDR3 in DNA: TGTGCCAGCAGTCCACGACAGGGGGCGGGTCCCTATGGCTACACCTTC.

This clone was counted once. V is TRBV25-1 and J is TRBJ2-1; 7 bases line up with TRBD2. The germline gives CDR1 MGHDK, CDR2 SYGVNS. The trim removed 7 bases at V and 10 bases at J, leaving 13 bases unmatched. The CDR3 is 14 residues long. This CDR3 is CASTRGGSSAEQFF. CDR3 in DNA: TGTGCCAGCACCCGTGGCGGGAGTTCGGCCGAGCAGTTCTTC.

This sequence joins TRBV5-5 and TRBJ1-6; D perhaps matches TRBD1 (5 bases). The CDR3 totals 15 residues. The V end lost 4 bases, the J end lost 7 bases, and 15 bases lay between the germline ends. Germline-derived CDR1 and CDR2 are SGHKS and YYEKEE (reference sequence). The CDR3 DNA reads TGTGCCAGCAGCCCGGACCCGGGGCGGAATTCACCCCTCCACTTT. Translation: CASSPDPGRNSPLHF. The full variable domain, rest sourced from reference TRBV5-5 and TRBJ1-6, is DAGVTQSPTHLIKTRGQQVTLRCSPISGHKSVSWYQQVLGQGPQFIFQYYEKEERGRGNFPDRFSARQFPNYSSELNVNALLLGDSALYLCASSPDPGRNSPLHFGNGTRLTVT.

The gene calls are TRBV5-1 and TRBJ2-5; D is unresolved. The V gene's germline CDR1 is SGHRS and CDR2 YFSETQ. The CDR3 sequence is 14 residues long. Trimming took 0 bases from V and 0 from J, leaving 6 bases between them. CDR3 bases: TGCGCCAGCAGCTTGGAGGCAGACCAAGAGACCCAGTACTTC. This translates into CASSLEADQETQYF.

V is TRBV6-4 and J is TRBJ1-1, with D maybe TRBD1 (5 bases). V lost 5 bases and J lost 2, with 15 bases in between. This CDR3 is built from 15 residues. Germline V lookup: CDR1 MRHNA, CDR2 SNTAGT. The CDR3 DNA is TGTGCCAGCAGTAGGGACGGCAGGTCCAACACTGAAGCTTTCTTT. Protein: CASSRDGRSNTEAFF.

The chain recombines TRBV2 with TRBJ2-7; TRBD1 matches at 11 bases. Germline V gives CDR1 SNHLY, CDR2 FYNNEI. V was pared by 5 bases and J by 6 bases, with 9 bases of the junction left unmatched. This CDR3 is 15 amino acids long. Here the CDR3 DNA reads TGTGCCAGCAGTCGACAACCGGGACAGGGGGGCGAGCAGTACTTC. This translates into CASSRQPGQGGEQYF.

V usage is TRBV29-1 and J usage is TRBJ1-1; 8 bases align to TRBD1. This CDR3 comprises 12 residues. The V and J ends lost 7 bases and 3 bases, in that order; junction bases with no gene match: 4. Per germline, CDR1 SQVTM and CDR2 ANQGSEA. The CDR3 sequence: CSAAQGDTEAFF. In nucleotides, the CDR3 is TGCAGCGCCGCACAGGGGGACACTGAAGCTTTCTTT. The whole variable domain, remainder taken from reference TRBV29-1 and TRBJ1-1, is SAVISQKPSRDICQRGTSLTIQCQVDSQVTMMFWYRQQPGQSLTLIATANQGSEATYESGFVIDKFPISRPNLTFSTLTVSNMSPEDSSIYLCSAAQGDTEAFFGQGTRLTVV.

This clone was found once. The gene calls are TRBV4-3 and TRBJ2-7; D gene unclear. Trimming took off 1 base at V and 2 bases at J, with 9 bases between the two ends. Germline V lookup: CDR1 LGHNA, CDR2 YSLEER. The CDR3 extends over 14 amino acids. DNA of the CDR3: TGCGCCAGCAGCCAAGGGCTGGAAACCTACGAGCAGTACTTC. It specifies CASSQGLETYEQYF.

J is TRBJ1-6 and V is TRBV28, with D perhaps matching TRBD1 (6 bases). This CDR3 spans 14 amino acids. The germline CDR1 and CDR2 sequences are MDHEN and SYDVKM. Trimming stripped 6 bases from V and 10 bases from J, with 16 bases between. This chain's CDR3 is CASSLMGARSPLHF. The CDR3 DNA is TGTGCCAGCAGCCTTATGGGGGCCAGGTCACCCCTCCACTTT.

This chain uses TRBV7-3 with TRBJ2-6, with D maybe TRBD2 (5 bases). Trimming took off 3 bases at V and 2 bases at J, with 11 bases between the two ends. The germline V gene has CDR1 SGHTA and CDR2 FQGTGA. The CDR3 has 16 amino acids. The CDR3 DNA follows: TGTGCCAGCAGCTTCCAAGGAGGAGCTGGGGCCAACGTCCTGACTTTC. Translation: CASSFQGGAGANVLTF.

This clone was detected only once. CDR3 coding DNA: TGTGCCAGCAGCGGCTCCGGGACAGGGGCGAAGCCCCAGCATTTT. Translating it yields CASSGSGTGAKPQHF. This chain links TRBV5-8 with TRBJ1-5, with TRBD1 matching 10 bases. V shed 4 bases and J 8 bases; nucleotides not matched to a gene: 9. This CDR3 is 15 amino acids long. Germline loops: CDR1 SGHTS, CDR2 YDEGEE.

This clone was seen only once. The gene calls are TRBV11-3 and TRBJ2-7, with a weak D call TRBD2 (5 bases). CDR1 is SGHNT and CDR2 is YENEEA in the germline V gene. CDR3 length: 18 amino acids. The V end was cut by 1 base, the J end by 0 bases, with 19 bases between. The CDR3: CASSLVGPDWESSYEQYF. The CDR3 DNA is TGTGCCAGCAGCTTAGTAGGTCCGGACTGGGAAAGCTCCTACGAGCAGTACTTC.

V is TRBV7-2 and J is TRBJ1-6; no definite D call. This CDR3 is built from 16 residues. V was shortened by 4 bases and J by 3 bases, with 13 bases between the two germline ends. Germline values: CDR1 SGHTA, CDR2 FQGNSA. The CDR3 bases are TGTGCCAGCAGCTACAGCAGGAATCACTATAATTCACCCCTCCACTTT. Translation: CASSYSRNHYNSPLHF.

The chain has TRBV25-1 and TRBJ1-2, with 10 bases matching TRBD1. J was trimmed by 8 bases and V by 6 bases; bases with no gene match: 9. CDR3 length: 14 amino acids. Germline assignment: CDR1 MGHDK and CDR2 SYGVNS. This CDR3 reads CASSFGTGDGGYTF. CDR3 nucleotide sequence: TGTGCCAGCAGCTTTGGGACAGGGGATGGAGGCTACACCTTC.

The CDR3 nucleotides are TGTGCCACCAGCCTAGGGAACTCCTACGAGCAGTACTTC. It yields the protein CATSLGNSYEQYF. V is TRBV15 and J is TRBJ2-7; D is unresolved. Trimming removed 5 bases from V and 0 bases from J, with 8 bases in between. Germline loops: CDR1 LNHNV, CDR2 YYDKDF (reference sequence). The CDR3 is 13 amino acids.

The chain recombines TRBV19 with TRBJ1-2; D is unclear. Germline CDR1 LNHDA, CDR2 SQIVND (reference sequence). This CDR3 is built from 14 residues. The V and J ends lost 7 bases and 3 bases respectively, with 15 bases between them. The CDR3 loop is CASNPTTGDYGYTF. For the CDR3, the DNA is TGTGCCAGTAATCCGACCACGGGTGACTATGGCTACACCTTC.

The chain is built from TRBV2 and TRBJ1-5, with D unresolved. Trimming left V 0 bases short and J 4 bases short, with 7 bases between. The CDR3 consists of 14 residues. Germline V lookup: CDR1 SNHLY, CDR2 FYNNEI. The CDR3 bases are TGTGCCAGCAGTGAAGCGCTAGGGAATCAGCCCCAGCATTTT. It codes for CASSEALGNQPQHF. The full variable domain, completed using reference TRBV2 and TRBJ1-5, is EPEVTQTPSHQVTQMGQEVILRCVPISNHLYFYWYRQILGQKVEFLVSFYNNEISEKSEIFDDQFSVERPDGSNFTLKIRSTKLEDSAMYFCASSEALGNQPQHFGDGTRLSIL.

The chain is built from TRBV5-8 and TRBJ2-7; the D is unclear. V lost 2 bases and J 2 bases, leaving 11 bases between the germline ends. The CDR3 is 14 amino acids. CDR1 SGHTS and CDR2 YDEGEE come from the germline V gene. The CDR3: CASSLWTEAYEQYF. CDR3 in DNA: TGTGCCAGCAGCTTATGGACGGAAGCCTACGAGCAGTACTTC. Combining the CDR3 with reference TRBV5-8 and TRBJ2-7 gives the whole variable domain EAGVTQSPTHLIKTRGQQATLRCSPISGHTSVYWYQQALGLGLQFLLWYDEGEERNRGNFPPRFSGRQFPNYSSELNVNALELEDSALYLCASSLWTEAYEQYFGPGTRLTVT.

The rearrangement links TRBV6-5 to TRBJ1-2, with 9 bases matching TRBD1. The J segment lost 3 bases and the V segment lost 3 bases, leaving 5 bases of the junction unmatched. The CDR3 totals 15 residues. Germline values: CDR1 MNHEY, CDR2 SVGAGI. In DNA, the CDR3 is TGTGCCAGCAGTTATGCCCGGGACAGGGACTATGGCTACACCTTC. Encoded protein: CASSYARDRDYGYTF.

This clone has just one count. The gene calls are TRBV7-6 and TRBJ2-7; 10 bases agree with TRBD1. Germline V gives CDR1 SGHVS, CDR2 FNYEAQ. This CDR3 comprises 15 residues. The junction had 9 bases not matched to a gene; V was cut back by 5 bases and J by 5 bases. CDR3 loop: CASSRLIGTGDEQYF. For the CDR3, the DNA is TGTGCCAGCAGCCGACTGATCGGGACAGGGGACGAGCAGTACTTC.

This sequence joins TRBV11-2 and TRBJ2-7; D may be TRBD1 (5 bases). The CDR3 contains 11 residues. Trimming cost V 6 bases and J 7 bases, with 10 bases left between them. CDR1 is SGHAT, CDR2 FQNNGV, per germline. DNA of the CDR3: TGTGCCAGCAGATCAGGGATAGAGCAGTACTTC. Protein: CASRSGIEQYF.

CDR3 sequence reads: CASSPTERTNSPLHF. The CDR3 nucleotides read TGTGCCAGCTCCCCGACAGAGAGAACTAATTCACCCCTCCACTTT. The chain links TRBV18 to TRBJ1-6, with D possibly TRBD1 on 5 matching bases. Trimming cost V 6 bases and J 6 bases, with 15 bases left between them. The germline CDR1 and CDR2 sequences are KGHSH and LQKENI. The CDR3 is 15 amino acids.

The V call is TRBV6-5, the J call TRBJ2-1; D is perhaps TRBD1 (5 bases). Trimming took off 0 bases at V and 5 bases at J, with 5 bases between the two ends. In germline, CDR1 is MNHEY, CDR2 SVGAGI. This CDR3 contains 13 residues. The DNA for the CDR3 is TGTGCCAGCAGTTACTCGACAGACAATGAGCAGTTCTTC. Amino acids: CASSYSTDNEQFF.

The gene calls are TRBV11-1 and TRBJ2-2; no reliable D call. Germline V gives CDR1 SGHAT, CDR2 FQDESV (reference sequence). The CDR3 consists of 15 residues. The V and J ends lost 1 base and 7 bases respectively, with 13 bases between them. The CDR3 reads CASSLVVGSFGELFF. In nucleotides, the CDR3 is TGTGCCAGCAGCTTAGTGGTGGGTTCTTTCGGGGAGCTGTTTTTT.